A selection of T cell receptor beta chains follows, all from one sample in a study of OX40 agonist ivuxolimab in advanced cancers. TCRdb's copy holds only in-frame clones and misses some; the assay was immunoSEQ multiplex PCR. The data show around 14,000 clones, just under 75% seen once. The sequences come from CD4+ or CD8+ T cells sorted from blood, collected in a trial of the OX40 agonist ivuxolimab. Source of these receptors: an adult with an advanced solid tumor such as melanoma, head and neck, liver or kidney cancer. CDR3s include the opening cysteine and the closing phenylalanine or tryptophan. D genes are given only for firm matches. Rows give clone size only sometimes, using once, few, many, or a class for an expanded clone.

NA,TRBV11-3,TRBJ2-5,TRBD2,TGTGCCAGCAGCCCAGAGGGACTAGCGGGATCAGAGACCCAGTACTTC,CASSPEGLAGSETQYF
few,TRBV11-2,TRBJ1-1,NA,TGTGCCAGCAGCTTAGGGGGGCCAGAGTCTGAAGCTTTCTTT,CASSLGGPESEAFF
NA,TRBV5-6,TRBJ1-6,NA,TGTGCCAGCAGCTGGAGGACAGCGGTGGTTTCACCCCTCCACTTT,CASSWRTAVVSPLHF
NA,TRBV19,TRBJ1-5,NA,TGTGCCAGTAGGGGGCTAGTATGGGGCGGATCTCTCTCCGGGAGCCAGCCCCAGCATTTT,CASRGLVWGGSLSGSQPQHF
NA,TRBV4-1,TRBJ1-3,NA,TGCGCCAGCAGCCAAACGGCGTCTGGAAACACCATATATTTT,CASSQTASGNTIYF
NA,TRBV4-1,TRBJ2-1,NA,TGCGCCAGCAGCCAAGTGGATCAAGGGATGGATGAGCAGTTCTTC,CASSQVDQGMDEQFF
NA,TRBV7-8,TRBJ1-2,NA,TGTGCCAGCAGCTTAAGGGCGGGGGGTACTTATGGCTACACCTTC,CASSLRAGGTYGYTF
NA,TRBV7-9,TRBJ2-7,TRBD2,TGTGCCAGCAGCCCTACACTAGCGGGAGCCGAGCAGTACTTC,CASSPTLAGAEQYF
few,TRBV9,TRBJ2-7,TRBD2,TGTGCCAGCAGCGTAGGCGGGGGAGTGGGAGAGCAGTACTTC,CASSVGGGVGEQYF
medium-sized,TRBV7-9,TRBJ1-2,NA,TGTGCCAGCACCCCGGGGGGCGGCTACACCTTC,CASTPGGGYTF
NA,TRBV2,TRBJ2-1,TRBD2,TGTGCCAGCATTCGAAGCGGGAGGGGGGACAATGAGCAGTTCTTC,CASIRSGRGDNEQFF
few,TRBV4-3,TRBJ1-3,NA,TGCGCCAGCAGCCAAGACCGGGGGAGGACTGGAAACACCATATATTTT,CASSQDRGRTGNTIYF
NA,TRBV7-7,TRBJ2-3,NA,TGTGCCAGCAGCCTCTACCAGGCAGATACGCAGTATTTT,CASSLYQADTQYF
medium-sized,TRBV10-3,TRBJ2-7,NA,TGTGCCATCAGTGTGAGCAGAGAAAGTAGCTCCTACGAGCAGTACTTC,CAISVSRESSSYEQYF
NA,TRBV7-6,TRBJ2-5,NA,TGTGCCAGCAGCTTAGGCCGGCTTGAGGAGACCCAGTACTTC,CASSLGRLEETQYF
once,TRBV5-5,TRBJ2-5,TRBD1,TGTGCCAGCAGCCCAGACAGGGCCGGGGAGGAGACCCAGTACTTC,CASSPDRAGEETQYF
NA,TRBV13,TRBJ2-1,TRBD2,TGTGCCAGCAGCCAGGGACTAGCGGGGGTTGAGCAGTTCTTC,CASSQGLAGVEQFF
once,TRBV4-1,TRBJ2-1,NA,TGCGCCAGCAGCCAAGACCACGTTTTATCCCCGGTGTTCTTC,CASSQDHVLSPVFF
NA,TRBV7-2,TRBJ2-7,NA,TGTGCCAGCAGCTTAGTTTATGAGCTAGACTCCTACGAGCAGTACTTC,CASSLVYELDSYEQYF
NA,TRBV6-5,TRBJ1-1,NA,TGTGCCAGCAGTTACTCGACCGTGGGGACTGAAGCTTTCTTT,CASSYSTVGTEAFF
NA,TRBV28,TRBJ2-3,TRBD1,TGTGCCAGCAGTGGACAGGGGTTATCCGATACGCAGTATTTT,CASSGQGLSDTQYF
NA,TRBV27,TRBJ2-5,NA,TGTGCCAGCAGGAGCGGAAGGAGCTTTCAAGAGACCCAGTACTTC,CASRSGRSFQETQYF
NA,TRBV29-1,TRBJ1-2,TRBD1,TGCAGCGTTGAAGGGGAGGACAGGAGGAACTATGGCTACACCTTC,CSVEGEDRRNYGYTF
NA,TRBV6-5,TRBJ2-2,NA,TGTGCCACCCACCCTGGGGCTGCCGAAACCGGGGAGCTGTTTTTT,CATHPGAAETGELFF
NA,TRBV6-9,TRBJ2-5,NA,TGTGCCAGCAGTTATCTTGGGGAGGAGACCCAGTACTTC,CASSYLGEETQYF
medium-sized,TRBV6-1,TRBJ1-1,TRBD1,TGTGCCAGCAACCACAGGGGCTCGTACACTGAAGCTTTCTTT,CASNHRGSYTEAFF
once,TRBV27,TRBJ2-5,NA,TGTGCCAGCAGTCCCGAGGGGGAAGAGACCCAGTACTTC,CASSPEGEETQYF
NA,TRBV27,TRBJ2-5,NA,TGTGCCAGCAGTCCCACCCGTCGACAGGGAGGAAGGTGGGGGACCCAGTACTTC,CASSPTRRQGGRWGTQYF
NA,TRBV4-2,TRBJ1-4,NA,TGTGCCAGCAGTACGAATGAAAAACTGTTTTTT,CASSTNEKLFF
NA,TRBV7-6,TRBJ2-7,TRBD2,TGTGCCAGCAGCTTAGAATCGGCTAGCGGGAGCTCCTACGAGCAGTACTTC,CASSLESASGSSYEQYF
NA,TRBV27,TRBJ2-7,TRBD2,TGTGCCAGCAGTCACTTAGCGGGAGATGGGGAGCAGTACTTC,CASSHLAGDGEQYF
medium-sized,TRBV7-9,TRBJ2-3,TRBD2,TGTGCCAGCAGCCGCCCCGGACTAGTCCCAGATACGCAGTATTTT,CASSRPGLVPDTQYF
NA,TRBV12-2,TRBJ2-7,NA,TGTGCAAGTCGCTTATGTAGGACTAGCGGGAGGGCCTTAGTCCCCTACGAGCAGTACTTC,CASRLCRTSGRALVPYEQYF
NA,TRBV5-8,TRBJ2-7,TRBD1,TGTGCCAGCAGCTCGTATAGTGGGACAGGGGCCTACGAGCAGTACTTC,CASSSYSGTGAYEQYF
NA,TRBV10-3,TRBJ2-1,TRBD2,TGTGCCATCACTCTGGGGGGGATCCTCGGCAATGAGCAGTTCTTC,CAITLGGILGNEQFF
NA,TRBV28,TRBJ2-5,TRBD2,TGTGCCAGCGGACCCGGACTAGCGGTACAAGAGACCCAGTACTTC,CASGPGLAVQETQYF
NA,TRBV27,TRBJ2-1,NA,TGTGCCAGCAGTTTAGTAGCGGCCAGTATTGATGAGCAGTTCTTC,CASSLVAASIDEQFF
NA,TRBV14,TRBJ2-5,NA,TGTGCCAGCAGCCACAAGGGGGGAAGGTTGCAAGAGACCCAGTACTTC,CASSHKGGRLQETQYF
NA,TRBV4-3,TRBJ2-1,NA,TGCGCCAGCAGCCAAGATAGGGTGAGCGGTTCCTCCTACAATGAGCAGTTCTTC,CASSQDRVSGSSYNEQFF
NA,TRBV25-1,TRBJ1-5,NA,TGTGCCAGCAGTGACAGCTTCAGCAATCAGCCCCAGCATTTT,CASSDSFSNQPQHF
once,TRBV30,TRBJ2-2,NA,TGTGCCTGGAGCGAGAGCTTGGGGGCCGGGGAGCTGTTTTTT,CAWSESLGAGELFF
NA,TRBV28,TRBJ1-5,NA,TGTGCCAGCAGTTCCCCTTATAAGGAGGAGGAATCTAATCAGCCCCAGCATTTT,CASSSPYKEEESNQPQHF
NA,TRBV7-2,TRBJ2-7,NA,TGTGCCAGCAGCTTCACCGGGACCCCCATTAACGAGCAGTACTTC,CASSFTGTPINEQYF
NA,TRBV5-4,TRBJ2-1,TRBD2,TGTGCCAGCAGCTCTCTTGCGGGAGGGTTATACAATGAGCAGTTCTTC,CASSSLAGGLYNEQFF